One T cell receptor beta chain is described in this entry. These data belong to a study of blood T cell repertoires in COVID-19. As for the study in general: Sites across the United States, Italy and Spain contributed samples from acute and convalescent COVID-19. The cDNA or gDNA used as material had been derived from T cells, B-cell-depleted T cells, or PBMCs.

Profiling relied on immunoSEQ multiplex PCR, and the TCRdb table lists in-frame clones only, not all of them. The table lists about 96,000 clones, 65% to 85% of them singletons, with roughly 17% in the top ten. CDR1 is SGHTA, CDR2 FQGNSA, per germline. CDR3 length equals 14 residues. V lost 5 bases to trimming and J lost 4 bases; unmatched junction nucleotides: 7. The chain is built from TRBV7-2 and TRBJ1-2, with 7 bases aligning to TRBD1. The sequence was collected from a woman in her sixties or seventies with acute or convalescent COVID-19. The sequencing input was peripheral blood. The CDR3 sequence is CASSPRQGSYGYTF. CDR3 coding DNA: TGTGCCAGCAGCCCAAGACAGGGAAGCTATGGCTACACCTTC. The full variable domain, completed using reference TRBV7-2 and TRBJ1-2, is GAGVSQSPSNKVTEKGKDVELRCDPISGHTALYWYRQSLGQGLEFLIYFQGNSAPDKSGLPSDRFSAERTGGSVSTLTIQRTQQEDSAVYLCASSPRQGSYGYTFGSGTRLTVV.